Below are 5 T cell receptor beta chains sequenced from a single sample in a study of blood T cell repertoires in COVID-19. TCRdb's table, derived via immunoSEQ multiplex PCR, lists solely in-frame clones and lacks some. The table has more than 300,000 clones, over 70% seen once. Material for sequencing was peripheral blood. The receptors stem from a woman aged 50 to 60 with COVID-19, enrolled during active disease.

This rearrangement joins TRBV7-2 to TRBJ2-3; 7 positions agree with TRBD1. This CDR3 region has 15 residues. J was trimmed by 2 bases and V by 1 base; bases with no gene match: 3. Germline V gene data show CDR1 as SGHTA and CDR2 as FQGNSA. The CDR3 region has the DNA TGTGCCAGCAGCTTAGAAGGGGGCTACACAGATACGCAGTATTTT. It is translated as CASSLEGGYTDTQYF.

The chain joins TRBV6-6 to TRBJ2-7; TRBD2 matches 15 bases. Per the germline V gene, CDR1 is MNHNY and CDR2 is SVGAGI (reference sequence). J was trimmed by 3 bases and V by 8 bases; bases with no gene match: 5. The CDR3 length is 15 residues. The DNA of the CDR3 is TGTGCCAGCCGGACTAGCGGGAGGGTAGACTACGAGCAGTACTTC. Its protein is CASRTSGRVDYEQYF.

V and J are TRBV4-1 and TRBJ1-5, with TRBD1 matching 7 bases. Germline V gives CDR1 MGHRA, CDR2 YSYEKL. After removal of 1 base from V and 0 bases from J, the junction contained 6 bases not matched to a gene. The CDR3 runs to 17 residues. The CDR3 protein is CASSQVVTGNSNQPQHF. CDR3 nucleotide sequence: TGCGCCAGCAGCCAAGTCGTGACAGGGAATAGCAATCAGCCCCAGCATTTT.

The rearrangement joins TRBV11-3 to TRBJ2-7; D gene unclear. Trimming removed 3 bases from V and 7 bases from J, with 19 bases in between. The germline V gene has CDR1 SGHNT and CDR2 YENEEA. CDR3 length: 15 amino acids. CDR3 DNA: TGTGCCAGCAGCTTTGAGAGGAACGTCCGGATTGAGCAGTACTTC. Its protein product is CASSFERNVRIEQYF.

The chain combines TRBV3-1 (or the pseudogene TRBV3-2) with TRBJ2-1; 10 bases agree with TRBD2. Trimming cost V 5 bases and J 13 bases; bases outside gene matches: 8. The CDR3 consists of 13 residues. Per germline, CDR1 LGHDT and CDR2 YNNKEL (reference sequence). In nucleotides, the CDR3 is TGTGCCAGCAGCTCTCAGCGGGAGGGCCGCCAGTTCTTC. Its protein is CASSSQREGRQFF.